This entry lists 16 T cell receptor beta chains sequenced from one sample in a study of T cell repertoires in cytomegalovirus infection. MiXCR was run by TCRdb on the reads, yielding one entry per CDR3 protein. The sample yields roughly 120,000 distinct CDR3 sequences, around 32% seen once. Their antigens are not known. Sequencing used CD8+ T cells from cultured PBMCs, obtained from culture after CMV antigen stimulation. Receptors originate from a human donor in good health (CMV status not recorded). Some clones in this sample may be carry-over from other donors' samples.

The table lists this clonotype with a few counts. This chain joins TRBV7-6 and TRBJ1-1; D unresolved. The CDR3 runs 14 residues. Germline CDR1 is SGHVS and CDR2 is FNYEAQ. The ends were cut back, 5 bases at V and 0 bases at J, with 10 bases in the middle. CDR3 protein: CASSPIDMNTEAFF. DNA for the CDR3: TGTGCCAGCAGCCCGATTGACATGAACACTGAAGCTTTCTTT.

Concerning this clonotype itself: A much larger clone differs by one base, so this may be a read error. This rearrangement joins TRBV11-2 to TRBJ1-2; the D is unclear. The germline V gene encodes CDR1 SGHAT and CDR2 FQNNGV. The CDR3 has 15 residues. V lost 0 bases and J 1 base, leaving 9 bases between the germline ends. CDR3 bases: TGTGCCAGCAGCTTAGACGGACCTGATAACTATGGCTACACCTTC. Amino acids: CASSLDGPDNYGYTF.

In regard to this clonotype: One end of the junction does not line up with germline, which may come from a read error. V and J are TRBV7-7 and TRBJ2-1; 8 nucleotides line up with TRBD2. CDR1 and CDR2 from the germline V gene are SSHAT and FNYEAQ (reference sequence). The CDR3 has 15 residues. In nucleotides, the CDR3 is TGTGCTAGCAGCTTAGGGCGGGGGGCTAACAATGAGCAGTTCTTC. Amino acids: CASSLGRGANNEQFF.

V is TRBV9 and J is TRBJ1-2; D is unclear. CDR3 length: 13 amino acids. CDR1 is SGDLS and CDR2 is YYNGEE in the germline V gene. Trimming cost V 0 bases and J 0 bases, with 3 bases left between them. CDR3 DNA sequence: TGTGCCAGCAGCGTAGTTTCTAACTATGGCTACACCTTC. It codes for CASSVVSNYGYTF.

The chain links TRBV7-4 to TRBJ2-1; D remains ambiguous. Germline CDR1 and CDR2: SGHVT and SQSDAQ. Between the trimmed V and J ends, which lost 1 base and 7 bases, there was a span of 11 bases. CDR3 size: 14 residues. The CDR3 is CASSLGAVGNEQFF. The CDR3 DNA reads as TGTGCCAGCAGCTTAGGGGCAGTCGGAAATGAGCAGTTCTTC. The full variable domain, its missing parts supplied by reference TRBV7-4 and TRBJ2-1, is GAGVSQSPRYKVAKRGRDVALRCDSISGHVTLYWYRQTLGQGSEVLTYSQSDAQRDKSGRPSGRFSAERPERSVSTLKIQRTEQGDSAVYLCASSLGAVGNEQFFGPGTRLTVL.

This clonotype was seen a handful of times. The chain has TRBV4-1 and TRBJ1-1; TRBD1 agrees at 7 bases. This CDR3 is built from 13 residues. The J segment lost 7 bases and the V segment lost 4 bases, leaving 6 bases of the junction unmatched. Per the germline V gene, CDR1 is MGHRA and CDR2 is YSYEKL. The CDR3: CASSRATGIEAFF. The DNA for the CDR3 is TGCGCCAGCAGCCGAGCGACAGGGATTGAAGCTTTCTTT.

The chain links TRBV4-1 to TRBJ1-1; 7 positions match TRBD1. V lost 5 bases, J lost 7 bases, and 7 bases stayed unmatched. CDR3 length: 13 amino acids. Germline CDR1 MGHRA, CDR2 YSYEKL. CDR3 residues: CASSETGFGEAFF. CDR3 nucleotides: TGCGCCAGCAGCGAGACAGGGTTCGGTGAAGCTTTCTTT.

Comments on this clonotype: An end of the junction differs from the germline gene, which may be a read error. The J gene is TRBJ2-2, the V gene TRBV7-2; possibly TRBD1 for D (6 bases). The CDR3 consists of 19 residues. The germline V gene has CDR1 SGHTA and CDR2 FQGNSA. The CDR3 here is CASSPNAGAVWQNTGELVF. CDR3 DNA: TGTGCCAGCAGCCCAAATGCAGGGGCGGTATGGCAGAACACCGGGGAGCTGGTTTTT.

This clonotype has a single count. This sequence joins TRBV6-6 and TRBJ2-7; no firm D call. CDR1 and CDR2 (germline): MNHNY, SVGAGI (reference sequence). The CDR3 consists of 15 residues. V was shortened by 0 bases and J by 3 bases, with 12 bases between the two germline ends. The CDR3 here is CASSYSQAWDYEQYF. The CDR3 nucleotides are TGTGCCAGCAGTTACTCGCAGGCCTGGGACTACGAGCAGTACTTC.

The chain couples TRBV27 to TRBJ2-3; the match to TRBD2 covers 9 bases. V lost 5 bases and J lost 0; bases outside the gene matches: 6. This CDR3 is built from 16 residues. Germline CDR1 MNHEY, CDR2 SMNVEV (reference sequence). The CDR3 region is CASSQLAGASTDTQYF. CDR3 nucleotide sequence: TGTGCCAGCAGTCAATTAGCGGGGGCAAGCACAGATACGCAGTATTTT.

The chain joins TRBV5-6 to TRBJ2-1; 14 bases match TRBD2. Germline CDR1 is SGHDT and CDR2 is YYEEEE. V was clipped by 2 bases and J by 4 bases; unmatched bases: 5. The CDR3 runs 17 residues. DNA for the CDR3: TGTGCCAGCAGCTTCGGGACTAGCGGGGGTCGGTACAATGAGCAGTTCTTC. Its translation is CASSFGTSGGRYNEQFF.

The J gene is TRBJ2-1, the V gene TRBV19; tentatively, D is TRBD1 (6 bases). The CDR3 contains 12 residues. CDR1 LNHDA and CDR2 SQIVND come from the germline V gene (reference sequence). V dropped 6 bases and J dropped 6 bases, with 9 bases sitting between them. CDR3 in amino acids: CASSTGRNEQFF. CDR3 DNA sequence: TGTGCCAGTAGCACAGGGCGCAATGAGCAGTTCTTC.

There are a few counts of this clonotype. The rearrangement uses TRBV12-3 or TRBV12-4 and TRBJ1-1, with a weak D call TRBD1 (5 bases). Deletions cut 3 bases from V and 0 bases from J, with 8 bases between. There are 14 residues in the CDR3. The CDR3 sequence is CASSFGTVNTEAFF. DNA of the CDR3: TGTGCCAGCAGTTTCGGGACGGTGAACACTGAAGCTTTCTTT.

In its sample, this clonotype was seen once. For the CDR3, the DNA is TGTGCCAGCAGTTACTCGGCGAACTACAATGAGCAGTTCTTC. This gives the protein CASSYSANYNEQFF. V gene TRBV6-2 or TRBV6-3 combines with J gene TRBJ2-1; D is ambiguous. This CDR3 comprises 14 residues. Trimming cost V 0 bases and J 3 bases, with 6 bases left between them. Germline-derived CDR1 and CDR2 are MNHEY and SVGEGT.

CDR3 amino acids: CASSPTGMANEKLFF. CDR3 nucleotides: TGTGCCAGCAGTCCCACAGGGATGGCTAATGAAAAACTGTTTTTT. This chain joins TRBV7-9 and TRBJ1-4; TRBD1 is a possible D gene (6 bases). The CDR3 is 15 amino acids. CDR1 and CDR2 (germline): SEHNR, FQNEAQ (reference sequence). V was pared by 6 bases and J by 3 bases, with 14 bases between.

The count of this clonotype is one. The gene calls are TRBV7-9 and TRBJ2-7; D is possibly TRBD1 (5 bases). The V end was cut by 8 bases, the J end by 3 bases, with 20 bases between. This CDR3 spans 15 amino acids. The germline V gene encodes CDR1 SEHNR and CDR2 FQNEAQ (reference sequence). CDR3 nucleotides: TGTGCCAGCGAAAGAGTAGGGGTTGTTTTCTACGAGCAGTACTTC. Its translation: CASERVGVVFYEQYF.